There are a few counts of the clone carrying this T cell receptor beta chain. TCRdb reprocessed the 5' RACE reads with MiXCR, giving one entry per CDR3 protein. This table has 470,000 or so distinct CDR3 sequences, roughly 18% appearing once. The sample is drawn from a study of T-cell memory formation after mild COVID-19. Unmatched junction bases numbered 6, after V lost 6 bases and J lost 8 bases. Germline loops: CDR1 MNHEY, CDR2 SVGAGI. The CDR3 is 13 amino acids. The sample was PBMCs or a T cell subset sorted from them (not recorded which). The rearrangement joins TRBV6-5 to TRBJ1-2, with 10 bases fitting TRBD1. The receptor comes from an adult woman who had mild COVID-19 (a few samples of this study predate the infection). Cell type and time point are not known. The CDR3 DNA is TGTGCCAGCAGGTCGGGACAGGGGTGGGGCTACACCTTC. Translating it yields CASRSGQGWGYTF.